This T cell receptor beta chain was sequenced during a study of blood T cells in healthy people across ages. General study findings and limits: Significant beta diversity loss was already apparent by age 40, declining roughly linearly. Naive T cell percentage by flow cytometry tracked strongly with beta diversity. Long-lived and aged donors differed, with more naive CD4+ cells and higher diversity in the long-lived.

This clonotype was recorded a few times. Antigen unknown. Roughly 10 milliliters of peripheral blood were drawn from each donor into EDTA-treated tubes. A J-beta primer mix and a sample-barcoded 5' primer were used in a second PCR of about 7 to 12 cycles. Each CDR3 protein gets one entry after TCRdb re-called the 5' RACE reads with MiXCR. The sample contains 550,000 to 800,000 distinct CDR3 sequences, approximately 21% of which appear only once. This CDR3 contains 17 residues. The V and J ends lost 5 bases and 2 bases, in that order; junction bases with no gene match: 8. Germline V gene lookup returns CDR1 SGHTA and CDR2 FQGNSA.

The sample taken for sequencing was blood. The V gene is TRBV7-2, the J gene TRBJ2-5; 13 positions match TRBD2. This clonotype was sampled from a man aged 70 or older in good health. CDR3 sequence: CASSVGGLAGPQETQYF. In nucleotides, the CDR3 is TGTGCCAGCAGCGTAGGGGGACTAGCGGGACCTCAAGAGACCCAGTACTTC.